The rows below give T cell receptor beta chains drawn from one sample of a study of blood T cell repertoires in COVID-19. This table comes from immunoSEQ multiplex PCR, and its TCRdb copy is limited to in-frame clones, with some not included. Counted here are about 220,000 clones, 82% occurring once; the ten biggest clones make up about 4.8%. The specimen was peripheral blood. These receptors all come from a woman aged 70 to 79 with COVID-19, enrolled during active disease. The CDR3 runs from the conserved cysteine through the conserved F or W. A D gene is named only where the DNA matches it firmly. A clone size is listed for some rows: how often the clone was seen (once, few, many), or a class if it is expanded.

d_gene	v_gene	abundance	j_gene	CDR3aa	CDR3nt
TRBD1	TRBV28	-	TRBJ1-2	CASSSPGQGGGYTF	TGTGCCAGCAGTTCTCCCGGACAGGGGGGAGGCTACACCTTC
-	TRBV7-9	-	TRBJ2-6	CASSPSGRPSGANVLTF	TGTGCCAGCAGTCCGAGCGGCAGACCCTCTGGGGCCAACGTCCTGACTTTC
TRBD1	TRBV18	-	TRBJ2-7	CASSPPDRSYEQYF	TGTGCCAGCTCACCACCGGACAGGTCCTACGAGCAGTACTTC
TRBD2	TRBV6-2/TRBV6-3	once	TRBJ2-5	CASSYSTSGFGTQYF	TGTGCCAGCAGTTACTCCACTAGCGGGTTTGGGACCCAGTACTTC
-	TRBV5-1	once	TRBJ1-4	CASRWAGRGEKLFF	TGCGCCAGCAGGTGGGCAGGGCGGGGAGAAAAACTGTTTTTT
-	TRBV28	-	TRBJ1-5	CASSLGGVRQPQHF	TGTGCCAGCAGTTTAGGGGGGGTCAGACAGCCCCAGCATTTT
-	TRBV6-2/TRBV6-3	-	TRBJ2-5	CASSYGWEKGETQYF	TGTGCCAGCAGTTACGGGTGGGAGAAAGGTGAGACCCAGTACTTC
TRBD2	TRBV28	-	TRBJ2-1	CASSFLAGGWGHGQFF	TGTGCCAGCAGTTTTTTAGCGGGGGGATGGGGACACGGGCAGTTCTTC
-	TRBV4-1	-	TRBJ1-3	CASTKLAGQENTIYF	TGCGCCAGCACCAAACTAGCGGGACAAGAAAACACCATATATTTT
TRBD1	TRBV4-2	-	TRBJ2-7	CASSPYRGSSYEQYF	TGTGCCAGCAGCCCGTACAGGGGGTCATCCTACGAGCAGTACTTC
TRBD1	TRBV28	-	TRBJ2-7	CASSSDGTGRREQYF	TGTGCCAGCAGTTCCGACGGGACAGGGCGGCGAGAGCAGTACTTC
-	TRBV7-2	few	TRBJ1-2	CASTPQGGNSFYGYTF	TGTGCCAGCACCCCCCAGGGAGGCAACAGTTTTTATGGCTACACCTTC
-	TRBV2	-	TRBJ2-2	CASRGGSGATGELFF	TGTGCCAGCAGAGGGGGATCCGGGGCCACCGGGGAGCTGTTTTTT
TRBD1	TRBV4-2	-	TRBJ1-2	CASSQEGQAYGYTF	TGTGCCAGCAGCCAAGAAGGACAGGCTTATGGCTACACCTTC
TRBD2	TRBV7-9	-	TRBJ2-1	CASSLLAGGRNEQFF	TGTGCCAGCAGCTTACTGGCGGGAGGCCGCAATGAGCAGTTCTTC
-	TRBV6-5	-	TRBJ1-2	CASSYNSGSIYGYTF	TGTGCCAGCAGTTACAATTCCGGGAGTATCTATGGCTACACCTTC
TRBD1	TRBV5-8	once	TRBJ2-2	CASSGQGLDTGELFF	TGTGCCAGCTCTGGACAGGGGTTGGACACCGGGGAGCTGTTTTTT
TRBD2	TRBV5-1	-	TRBJ2-2	CASSEIAGPGELFF	TGCGCCAGCAGCGAAATAGCGGGACCCGGGGAGCTGTTTTTT
-	TRBV18	-	TRBJ1-1	CASSPRQLQAENTEAFF	TGTGCCAGCTCACCAAGGCAGCTACAGGCGGAAAACACTGAAGCTTTCTTT
-	TRBV10-2	-	TRBJ2-2	CASAPTRGTGELFF	TGCGCCAGCGCCCCGACAAGAGGGACCGGGGAGCTGTTTTTT
TRBD1	TRBV5-1	-	TRBJ2-2	CASSSGDSHWSTGELFF	TGCGCCAGCAGCTCAGGGGACAGCCACTGGAGCACCGGGGAGCTGTTTTTT
-	TRBV18	-	TRBJ1-1	CASSPTQGTNTEAFF	TGTGCCAGCTCACCTACACAGGGTACGAACACTGAAGCTTTCTTT
-	TRBV27	-	TRBJ2-2	CASSLIVQGLDTGELFF	TGTGCCAGCAGTTTAATAGTACAGGGCCTTGACACCGGGGAGCTGTTTTTT
TRBD2	TRBV24-1	-	TRBJ2-1	CATSEKSGTSGGYNEQFF	TGTGCCACCAGTGAAAAGTCCGGGACTAGCGGGGGATACAATGAGCAGTTCTTC
TRBD2	TRBV5-1	-	TRBJ2-1	CASSPLAGGDNEQFF	TGCGCCAGCAGCCCACTAGCGGGAGGGGACAATGAGCAGTTCTTC
-	TRBV19	once	TRBJ1-5	CASSISDRPQHF	TGTGCCAGTAGTATTTCGGACAGGCCCCAGCATTTT
TRBD1	TRBV5-6	-	TRBJ2-2	CASSLMTGVGELFF	TGTGCCAGCAGCTTGATGACAGGGGTCGGGGAGCTGTTTTTT
TRBD1	TRBV27	-	TRBJ1-6	CASSKGTDNSPLHF	TGTGCCAGCAGTAAAGGGACAGACAATTCACCCCTCCACTTT
-	TRBV4-1	-	TRBJ1-1	CASSQELGGTEAFF	TGCGCCAGCAGCCAAGAGTTGGGAGGCACTGAAGCTTTCTTT
-	TRBV7-2	-	TRBJ1-1	CASSLSRAEAFF	TGTGCCAGCAGCTTAAGCAGGGCAGAAGCTTTCTTT
-	TRBV14	-	TRBJ2-5	CASSPADRQETQYF	TGTGCCAGCAGCCCGGCAGACAGACAAGAGACCCAGTACTTC
-	TRBV18	-	TRBJ1-3	CASSPYFSGNTIYF	TGTGCCAGCTCCCCCTACTTCTCTGGAAACACCATATATTTT
TRBD1	TRBV19	-	TRBJ1-1	CASSARQGRYTEAFF	TGTGCCAGTAGTGCCCGACAGGGTCGGTACACTGAAGCTTTCTTT
TRBD1	TRBV10-3	-	TRBJ1-1	CATGTGASEAFF	TGTGCAACCGGGACAGGGGCCTCTGAAGCTTTCTTT
-	TRBV7-2	-	TRBJ2-7	CASRLAVSGTYEQYF	TGTGCCAGCAGGTTAGCGGTATCAGGGACCTACGAGCAGTACTTC
TRBD1	TRBV30	-	TRBJ1-1	CASHRDRYPEAFF	TGTGCCTCTCACCGGGACAGGTACCCTGAAGCTTTCTTT
-	TRBV5-1	-	TRBJ2-2	CASSLDPASRELFF	TGCGCCAGCAGCTTGGACCCGGCTAGCAGGGAGCTGTTTTTT
TRBD1	TRBV29-1	-	TRBJ1-1	CSHRGNTEAFF	TGCAGCCACAGGGGAAATACTGAAGCTTTCTTT
TRBD1	TRBV12-3/TRBV12-4	-	TRBJ1-1	CASSKTGGTEAFF	TGTGCCAGCAGCAAGACAGGGGGCACTGAAGCTTTCTTT
-	TRBV6-2/TRBV6-3	-	TRBJ1-2	CASSSSYGYTF	TGTGCCAGCAGTTCTAGCTATGGCTACACCTTC
TRBD1	TRBV25-1	-	TRBJ1-1	CASSGLDREKTEAFF	TGTGCCAGCAGTGGCCTGGACAGGGAGAAAACTGAAGCTTTCTTT
-	TRBV28	-	TRBJ1-1	CASSLTTGGTAEAFF	TGTGCCAGCAGTCTTACGACAGGCGGAACTGCTGAAGCTTTCTTT
TRBD2	TRBV18	-	TRBJ2-3	CASSPRSGRDTDTQYF	TGTGCCAGCTCACCACGGAGCGGGAGGGACACAGATACGCAGTATTTT
-	TRBV12-3/TRBV12-4	-	TRBJ1-1	CASSLSTEAFF	TGTGCCAGCAGCCTTTCCACTGAAGCTTTCTTT
TRBD1	TRBV7-6	-	TRBJ1-4	CASSLVGTAGEKLFF	TGTGCCAGCAGCTTAGTAGGGACAGCCGGTGAAAAACTGTTTTTT
-	TRBV12-3/TRBV12-4	-	TRBJ2-3	CASSSTIGQYF	TGTGCCAGCTCAAGCACGATTGGGCAGTATTTT
TRBD1	TRBV30	-	TRBJ2-7	CAWIRTGPWGEQYF	TGTGCCTGGATACGGACAGGTCCATGGGGAGAGCAGTACTTC